This TCR beta chain was recorded in a study of blood T cell repertoires in COVID-19. Clinical histories supplied by participants themselves formed the basis of cohort assignment. Exposed study participants had met a COVID-19 case within 2 weeks before entry. Germline-derived CDR1 and CDR2 are SGHDT and YYEEEE. Trimming took off 3 bases at V and 4 bases at J, with 10 bases between the two ends. This CDR3 is 13 amino acids long. This clone was detected only a few times. Sequencing used immunoSEQ multiplex PCR; TCRdb keeps in-frame clones, though not all of them. The data show approximately 200,000 clones, roughly 90% seen once.

The sequence derives from a woman younger than 45 who had been exposed to COVID-19. The sequenced sample consisted of PBMCs or T cells enriched from blood (not recorded which). The chain recombines TRBV5-6 with TRBJ1-2; D possibly corresponds to TRBD1 (5 bases). The CDR3 coding sequence is TGTGCCAGCAGCTCCGGACATGTCTATGGCTACACCTTC. Translating gives CASSSGHVYGYTF.